This TCR beta chain was identified during a study of a mutant IDH1 vaccine in newly diagnosed glioma (dated by TCRdb to the early 2020s). About the investigation overall: In the chemotherapy-containing groups, vaccination started alongside temozolomide cycles, whereas in patients who had radiotherapy alone it started 4-6 weeks after radiotherapy. Prior to enrollment, standard therapy consisting of radiotherapy alone, temozolomide alone, or radiochemotherapy with temozolomide had been administered to patients, with the combination being received by most patients. The week-35 safety follow-up took place at visit V12, and the week-47 end of study took place at visit V13. Of the 30 to 35 treated patients, approximately 62% were male and approximately 40% were female, and a mean age of 40.4 years was recorded. Longitudinal TCRB deep sequencing was done for 25 treated patients, wherever samples were available for exploratory analyses. Peripheral blood samples were drawn at six visits, namely V03 (baseline), V05, V07, V10, V12 and V13. General findings and caveats noted by the study authors: It was noted by the authors that analyses of patient blood samples could not be reproduced owing to sample limitations. Availability determined which PBMC samples were chosen for TCRB deep sequencing. Changes in the top peripheral T cell clonotypes picked up by TCRB sequencing did not appear to be linked to pseudoprogression. Immune responses induced by the vaccine were seen in 90% to 95% of patients across multiple MHC alleles.

CDR1 and CDR2, per the germline V gene, are SGHRS and YFSETQ. V loses 4 bases at its end and J loses 4 bases; junction bases beyond the gene matches: 10. Including cysteine and phenylalanine, the CDR3 has 15 amino acids. Only the CDR3 DNA stays, 45 bases, in frame from base 1. The sample's time point, from its label and the paper: week 47, end of study. Each vaccine dose was 300 ug of a 20-mer mutant IDH1 peptide in Montanide, given subcutaneously with topical imiquimod. Patients were given eight vaccinations, in weeks 1, 3, 5, 7, 11, 15, 19 and 23, which matched visits V03 through V10. The donors had newly diagnosed IDH1-mutant astrocytomas of WHO grade 3 or 4 that showed loss of nuclear ATRX. The samples were drawn from NOA16, a multicentre, single-arm, open-label phase I trial in Germany that tested a mutant IDH1 peptide vaccine in humans for the first time. Genomic DNA for TCRB sequencing was extracted from EDTA blood using the DNeasy Blood and Tissue Kit.

As concerns this clone: Its antigen is currently not known. No clone much larger than this one lies a single base away; base qualities are absent.

Preparation of the library involved the immunoSEQ multiplex PCR assay. Rearranged TCR beta chain sequences were amplified using the hsTCRB Kit according to the manufacturer's protocol. TCRB libraries were sequenced on an Illumina MiSeq. Per the source publication's procedure: The proprietary platform of the kit vendor was used for demultiplexing, trimming and gene mapping. TCRdb took over this immuneACCESS table, retaining in-frame rearrangements with V and J assigned. Such tables are incomplete; in checked studies, under half of the missing clones stem from an unresolved V gene, and the remainder is unexplained. V and J calls and clone size are those listed in that table; D and trimming were worked out from the DNA. Recorded for this sample are 90,000 to 100,000 clones; roughly 89% of them occurred a single time. The top ten clones comprise around 0.77% of the sample.

This receptor was obtained from a woman in her forties or fifties with glioma. Here the chain combines TRBV5-1 and TRBJ2-5; 7 central nucleotides agree with TRBD1. This material consisted of PBMCs, taken from a glioma patient whose treatment included an IDH1 peptide vaccine. The encoded CDR3 is CASSPGPTGRETQYF. The base sequence is TGCGCCAGCAGCCCAGGACCGACAGGGAGAGAGACCCAGTACTTC. Reference TRBV5-1 and TRBJ2-5 proteins supply the regions before and after the CDR3; the full variable domain is: KAGVTQTPRYLIKTRGQQVTLSCSPISGHRSVSWYQQTPGQGLQFLFEYFSETQRNKGNFPGRFSGRQFSNSRSEMNVSTLELGDSALYLCASSPGPTGRETQYFGPGTRLLVL.